The clone carrying this T cell receptor beta chain was seen only a few times. Its antigen is as yet unknown. Germline V gene data show CDR1 as SGHTA and CDR2 as FQGNSA. The length of the CDR3 is 13 residues. V dropped 5 bases and J dropped 6; count of bases not matched to a gene: 5. The data belong to a study of vaccination and CD4 T cells after COVID-19. At the Johns Hopkins FTIC core, DNA taken from cultured CD4+ T cells was sequenced by way of the Oncomine TCR Beta short-read assay. Via MiXCR, TCRdb re-called the PCR reads, giving one row per CDR3 protein. The sample has about 5,000 distinct CDR3 sequences, 55% to 65% seen once. Stated treatment: approximately 11-day PBMC culture with coronavirus spike peptide pools or control peptides (ViraFEST assay).

The J gene is TRBJ1-2, the V gene TRBV7-2; TRBD1 matches at 8 bases. The clonotype was recovered from a human donor who had recovered from COVID-19. Sequencing used CD4+ T cells from blood, cultured in vitro. The CDR3 is CASSDRQGNGYTF. CDR3 sequence (DNA): TGTGCCAGCAGCGACCGACAGGGGAATGGCTACACCTTC.